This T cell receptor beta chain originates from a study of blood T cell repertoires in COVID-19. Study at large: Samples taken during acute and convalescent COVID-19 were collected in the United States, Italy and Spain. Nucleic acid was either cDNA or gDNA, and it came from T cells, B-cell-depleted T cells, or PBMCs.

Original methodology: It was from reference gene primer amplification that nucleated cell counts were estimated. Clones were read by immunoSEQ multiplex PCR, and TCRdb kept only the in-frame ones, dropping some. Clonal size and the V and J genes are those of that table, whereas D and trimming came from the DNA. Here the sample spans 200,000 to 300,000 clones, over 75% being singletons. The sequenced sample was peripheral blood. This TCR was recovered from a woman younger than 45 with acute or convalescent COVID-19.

The CDR3 sequence: CASSKDGHSTDTQYF. DNA for the CDR3: TGCGCCAGCAGCAAGGACGGACACAGCACAGATACGCAGTATTTT. This chain connects TRBV5-1 to TRBJ2-3; TRBD1 is a possible D gene (5 bases). Germline CDR1 is SGHRS and CDR2 is YFSETQ. V lost 4 bases to trimming and J lost 0 bases, with 12 bases between them. There are 15 residues in the CDR3.